This TCR beta chain came from a study of cytomegalovirus exposure and HLA in healthy donors. Study details: A later analysis reported the 100 to 150 validation repertoires used the same platform as the roughly 700 first-cohort repertoires.

Generated by immunoSEQ multiplex PCR, the TCRdb table keeps only in-frame clones and is missing some. The sample contains about 160,000 clones, 86% of which appear only once. The V gene's germline CDR1 is SGHRS and CDR2 YFSETQ. Trimming at V came to 4 bases and at J to 5 bases, leaving 9 bases not matched to a gene. The CDR3 runs to 15 residues. These donors were members of the roughly 120-subject validation cohort, a group separate from the approximately 670-subject first cohort. The sequence came from a woman under 30 in good health and CMV-seronegative. J is TRBJ1-1 and V is TRBV5-1, with 9 bases lining up with TRBD1. The sequenced sample was PBMCs. In DNA form, the CDR3 reads TGCGCCAGCAGCCTCTCACAGGGGGCGGGTACTGAAGCTTTCTTT. Its translation: CASSLSQGAGTEAFF.